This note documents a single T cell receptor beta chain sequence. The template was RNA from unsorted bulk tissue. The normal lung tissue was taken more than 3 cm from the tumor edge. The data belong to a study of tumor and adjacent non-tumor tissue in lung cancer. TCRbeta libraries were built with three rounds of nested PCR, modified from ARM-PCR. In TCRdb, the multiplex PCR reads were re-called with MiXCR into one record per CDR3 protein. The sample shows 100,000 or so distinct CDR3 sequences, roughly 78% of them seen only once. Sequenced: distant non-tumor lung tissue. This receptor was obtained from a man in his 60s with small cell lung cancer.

The CDR3 sequence: CVWTWATYEQYV. In DNA, the CDR3 is TGTGTCTGGACTTGGGCGACTTACGAGCAGTACGTC. The chain combines TRBV30 with TRBJ2-7, with a possible D match to TRBD2 (5 bases). The germline gives CDR1 GTSNPN, CDR2 SVGIG (reference sequence). The CDR3 length is 12 residues.